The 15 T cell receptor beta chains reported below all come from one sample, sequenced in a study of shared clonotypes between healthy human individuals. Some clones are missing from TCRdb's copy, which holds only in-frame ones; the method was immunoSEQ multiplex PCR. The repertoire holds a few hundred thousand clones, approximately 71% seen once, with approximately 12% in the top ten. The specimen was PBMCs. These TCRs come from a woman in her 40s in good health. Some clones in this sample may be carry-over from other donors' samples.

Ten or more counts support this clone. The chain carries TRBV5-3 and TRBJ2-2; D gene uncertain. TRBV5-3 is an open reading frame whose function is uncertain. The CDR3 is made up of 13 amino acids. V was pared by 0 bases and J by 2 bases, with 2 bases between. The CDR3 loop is CARSLDNTGELFF. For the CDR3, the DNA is TGTGCCAGAAGCTTGGACAACACCGGGGAGCTGTTTTTT.

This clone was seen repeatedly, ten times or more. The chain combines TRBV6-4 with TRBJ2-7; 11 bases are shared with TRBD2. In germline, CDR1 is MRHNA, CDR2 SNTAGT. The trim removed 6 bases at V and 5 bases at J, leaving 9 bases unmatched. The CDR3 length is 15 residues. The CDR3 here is CASSETSGSYNEQYF. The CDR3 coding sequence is TGTGCCAGCAGCGAAACTAGCGGGAGTTACAACGAGCAGTACTTC.

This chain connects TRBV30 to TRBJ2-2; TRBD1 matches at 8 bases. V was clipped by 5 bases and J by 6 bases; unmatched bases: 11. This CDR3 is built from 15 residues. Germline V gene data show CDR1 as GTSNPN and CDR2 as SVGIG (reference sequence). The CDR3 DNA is TGTGCCTGGGGGACGTCGGACAGGGTTGCCGGGGAGCTGTTTTTT. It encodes CAWGTSDRVAGELFF.

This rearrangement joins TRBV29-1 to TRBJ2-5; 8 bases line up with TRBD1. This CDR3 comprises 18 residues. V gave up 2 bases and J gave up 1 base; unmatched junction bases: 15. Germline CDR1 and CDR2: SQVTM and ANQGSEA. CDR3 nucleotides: TGCAGCGTTGAATGGTCGGGTTCGACAGGGGCAAGCCAAGAGACCCAGTACTTC. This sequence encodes CSVEWSGSTGASQETQYF. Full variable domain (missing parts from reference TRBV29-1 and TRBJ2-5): SAVISQKPSRDICQRGTSLTIQCQVDSQVTMMFWYRQQPGQSLTLIATANQGSEATYESGFVIDKFPISRPNLTFSTLTVSNMSPEDSSIYLCSVEWSGSTGASQETQYFGPGTRLLVL.

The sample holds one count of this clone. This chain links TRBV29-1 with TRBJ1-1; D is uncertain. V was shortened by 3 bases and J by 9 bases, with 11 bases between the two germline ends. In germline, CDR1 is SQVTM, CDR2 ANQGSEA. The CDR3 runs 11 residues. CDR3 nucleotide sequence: TGCAGCGTTGAGATTACGAACAAAGCTTTCTTT. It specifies CSVEITNKAFF.

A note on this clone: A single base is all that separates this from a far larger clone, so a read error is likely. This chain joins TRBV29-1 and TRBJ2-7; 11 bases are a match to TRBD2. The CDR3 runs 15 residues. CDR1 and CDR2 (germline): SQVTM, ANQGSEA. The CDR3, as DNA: TGCGGCGTTGAATTTGGGACTAGCGGACACTACGAGCAGTACTTC. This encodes CGVEFGTSGHYEQYF.

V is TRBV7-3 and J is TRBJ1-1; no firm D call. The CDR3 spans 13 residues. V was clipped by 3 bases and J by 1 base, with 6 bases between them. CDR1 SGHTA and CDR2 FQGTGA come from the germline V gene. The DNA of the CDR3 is TGTGCCAGCAGCTTCGAGGGGAACACTGAAGCTTTCTTT. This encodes CASSFEGNTEAFF.

The CDR3 region is CASSQDGSRDEQYF. CDR3 coding DNA: TGCGCCAGCAGCCAAGATGGCTCGAGGGACGAGCAGTACTTC. The gene calls are TRBV4-1 and TRBJ2-7; tentative D call: TRBD2 (5 bases). This CDR3 region has 14 residues. CDR1 is MGHRA and CDR2 is YSYEKL in the germline V gene. Between the trimmed V and J ends, which lost 0 bases and 5 bases, there was a span of 11 bases.

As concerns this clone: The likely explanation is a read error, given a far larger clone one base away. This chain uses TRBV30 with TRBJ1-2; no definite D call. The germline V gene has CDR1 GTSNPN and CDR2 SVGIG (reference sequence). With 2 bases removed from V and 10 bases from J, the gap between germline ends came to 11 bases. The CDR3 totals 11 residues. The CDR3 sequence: CAWSSPANYTF. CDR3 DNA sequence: TGTGCCTGGAGTTCTCCCGCGAACTACACCTTC.

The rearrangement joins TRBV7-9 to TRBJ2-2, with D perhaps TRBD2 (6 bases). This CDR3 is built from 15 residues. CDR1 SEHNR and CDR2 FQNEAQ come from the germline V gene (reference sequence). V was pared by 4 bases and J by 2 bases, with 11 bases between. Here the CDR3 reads CASSSGTLNTGELFF. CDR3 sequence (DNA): TGTGCCAGCAGCTCCGGGACTCTCAACACCGGGGAGCTGTTTTTT.

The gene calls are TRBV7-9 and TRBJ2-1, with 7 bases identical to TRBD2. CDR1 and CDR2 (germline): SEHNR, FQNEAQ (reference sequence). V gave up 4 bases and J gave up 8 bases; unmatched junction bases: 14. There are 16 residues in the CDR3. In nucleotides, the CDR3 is TGTGCCAGCAGCTCCCATTCGGGGGGAGGTCGGGATGAGCAGTTCTTC. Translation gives CASSSHSGGGRDEQFF.

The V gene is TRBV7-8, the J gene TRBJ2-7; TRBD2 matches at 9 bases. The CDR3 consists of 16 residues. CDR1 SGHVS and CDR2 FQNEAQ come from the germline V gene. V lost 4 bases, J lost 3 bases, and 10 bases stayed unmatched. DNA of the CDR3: TGTGCCAGCAGCTCAGAACGACTAGCGGCGATCTACGAGCAGTACTTC. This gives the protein CASSSERLAAIYEQYF.

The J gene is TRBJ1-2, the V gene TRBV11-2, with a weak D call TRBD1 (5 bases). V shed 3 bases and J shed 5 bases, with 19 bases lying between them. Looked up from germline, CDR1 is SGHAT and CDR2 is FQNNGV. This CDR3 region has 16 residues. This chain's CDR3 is CASSFGADHTSYGYTF. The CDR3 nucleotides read TGTGCCAGCAGCTTTGGGGCAGATCACACCTCTTATGGCTACACCTTC. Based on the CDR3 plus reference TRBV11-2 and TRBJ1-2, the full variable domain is EAGVAQSPRYKIIEKRQSVAFWCNPISGHATLYWYQQILGQGPKLLIQFQNNGVVDDSQLPKDRFSAERLKGVDSTLKIQPAKLEDSAVYLCASSFGADHTSYGYTFGSGTRLTVV.

The CDR3 spells CASSLTNTDTQYF. CDR3 DNA sequence: TGTGCCAGCAGCTTGACTAACACAGATACGCAGTATTTT. This chain joins TRBV7-9 and TRBJ2-3; D is perhaps TRBD2 (5 bases). V lost 3 bases to trimming and J lost 2 bases, with 6 bases between them. Germline V gene data show CDR1 as SEHNR and CDR2 as FQNEAQ (reference sequence). CDR3 length: 13 residues.

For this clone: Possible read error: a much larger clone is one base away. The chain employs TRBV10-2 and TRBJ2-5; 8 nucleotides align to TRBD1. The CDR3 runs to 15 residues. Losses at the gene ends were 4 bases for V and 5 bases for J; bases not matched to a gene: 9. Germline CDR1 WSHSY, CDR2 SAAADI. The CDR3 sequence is CASSGPGTGNETQYF. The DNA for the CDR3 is TGCGCCAGCAGTGGACCCGGGACAGGTAACGAGACCCAGTACTTC.